This passage covers 13 T cell receptor beta chains from one sample sequenced in a study of shared clonotypes between healthy human individuals. The assay was immunoSEQ multiplex PCR, and TCRdb's table has in-frame clones only and misses some. The table shows over a million clones, with roughly 96% occurring only once. The sample comprised naive CD4+ T cells sorted from blood. Subset described: CD45RA+ positively selected. The receptors come from a man aged 25-45 years in good health.

The chain has TRBV4-1 and TRBJ2-5, with D perhaps TRBD2 (6 bases). The CDR3 is made up of 16 amino acids. With 4 bases removed from V and 2 bases from J, the gap between germline ends came to 17 bases. Germline CDR1 MGHRA, CDR2 YSYEKL. This chain's CDR3 is CASSLNRLDGQETQYF. The CDR3 nucleotides read TGCGCCAGCAGCCTCAACAGACTAGACGGTCAAGAGACCCAGTACTTC.

The rearrangement uses TRBV7-8 and TRBJ2-3; 12 bases fit TRBD1. This CDR3 has 17 residues. Looked up from germline, CDR1 is SGHVS and CDR2 is FQNEAQ. The V segment lost 5 bases and the J segment 4 bases; nucleotides outside the gene matches: 10. The CDR3 nucleotides read TGTGCCAGCAGCCCCAATCGGGACAGGGGGCTAGCAGATACGCAGTATTTT. It specifies CASSPNRDRGLADTQYF.

This rearrangement joins TRBV18 to TRBJ1-3, with D possibly matching TRBD1 (6 bases). The CDR3 totals 16 residues. Looked up from germline, CDR1 is KGHSH and CDR2 is LQKENI. The V end lost 6 bases, the J end lost 2 bases, and 17 bases lay between the germline ends. The DNA for the CDR3 is TGTGCCAGCTCCCCTCCTCAGGGGTCCCCTGGAAACACCATATATTTT. This translates into CASSPPQGSPGNTIYF.

The CDR3 coding sequence is TGCGCCAGCAGCCCAACCGGACGGACCAATGAGCAGTTCTTC. Translated, it gives CASSPTGRTNEQFF. The chain is built from TRBV5-1 and TRBJ2-1; D remains unclear. Germline CDR1 and CDR2: SGHRS and YFSETQ. V dropped 4 bases and J dropped 6 bases, with 14 bases sitting between them. This CDR3 contains 14 residues.

Concerning this clone: The sample contains more than one DNA sequence encoding this CDR3. The rearrangement joins TRBV18 to TRBJ2-5, with no clear D. Germline V gene lookup returns CDR1 KGHSH and CDR2 LQKENI. CDR3 length equals 13 residues. Trimming took off 2 bases at V and 0 bases at J, with 4 bases between the two ends. CDR3 residues: CASSPKYQETQYF. The CDR3 DNA follows: TGTGCCAGCTCACCAAAGTACCAAGAGACCCAGTACTTC. The full variable domain, completed using reference TRBV18 and TRBJ2-5, is NAGVMQNPRHLVRRRGQEARLRCSPMKGHSHVYWYRQLPEEGLKFMVYLQKENIIDESGMPKERFSAEFPKEGPSILRIQQVVRGDSAAYFCASSPKYQETQYFGPGTRLLVL.

The V call is TRBV11-2, the J call TRBJ1-1; D is undetermined. The ends were cut back, 4 bases at V and 1 base at J, with 10 bases in the middle. The germline gives CDR1 SGHAT, CDR2 FQNNGV. This CDR3 is built from 14 residues. The CDR3 region has the DNA TGTGCCAGCAGCTGGCTGGTCGAGAACACTGAAGCTTTCTTT. It encodes CASSWLVENTEAFF.

The chain is built from TRBV5-1 and TRBJ1-2; 7 bases line up with TRBD1. CDR3 size: 14 residues. The V and J ends lost 2 bases and 2 bases, in that order; junction bases with no gene match: 3. CDR1 is SGHRS, CDR2 YFSETQ, per germline. The CDR3 coding sequence is TGCGCCAGCAGCTTTCCGGGACAGAACTATGGCTACACCTTC. The encoded protein is CASSFPGQNYGYTF. The full variable domain, its missing parts supplied by reference TRBV5-1 and TRBJ1-2, is KAGVTQTPRYLIKTRGQQVTLSCSPISGHRSVSWYQQTPGQGLQFLFEYFSETQRNKGNFPGRFSGRQFSNSRSEMNVSTLELGDSALYLCASSFPGQNYGYTFGSGTRLTVV.

This clone has just one count. The chain recombines TRBV28 with TRBJ2-3, with 10 bases that match TRBD2. The CDR3 covers 15 residues. Germline V gives CDR1 MDHEN, CDR2 SYDVKM. The trim removed 5 bases at V and 4 bases at J, leaving 6 bases unmatched. The CDR3 DNA sequence: TGTGCCAGCAGTCCTAGCGGGAGAAGTCCAGATACGCAGTATTTT. Protein sequence: CASSPSGRSPDTQYF.

V gene TRBV9 combines with J gene TRBJ2-7; no clear D gene. V shed 3 bases and J shed 3 bases, with 16 bases lying between them. The CDR3 length is 15 residues. The germline V gene has CDR1 SGDLS and CDR2 YYNGEE. CDR3 DNA: TGTGCCAGCAGCGCAGACCAAGACATCAGCTACGAGCAGTACTTC. Amino acid sequence: CASSADQDISYEQYF.

With regard to this clone: The same CDR3 arises from other DNA sequences in this sample as well. The genes are TRBV14 and TRBJ2-1; TRBD2 matches at 11 bases. Germline V CDR1 and CDR2: SGHDN, FVKESK. The ends lost 4 bases at V and 5 bases at J; junction bases unmatched: 4. The CDR3 extends over 15 amino acids. CDR3 sequence reads: CASSRPGLADNEQFF. CDR3 in DNA: TGTGCCAGCAGCCGCCCGGGACTAGCGGACAATGAGCAGTTCTTC. The variable domain in full, completed from reference TRBV14 and TRBJ2-1, reads EAGVTQFPSHSVIEKGQTVTLRCDPISGHDNLYWYRRVMGKEIKFLLHFVKESKQDESGMPNNRFLAERTGGTYSTLKVQPAELEDSGVYFCASSRPGLADNEQFFGPGTRLTVL.

This clone appeared once. This chain links TRBV7-2 with TRBJ1-3, with 7 bases fitting TRBD1. Per the germline V gene, CDR1 is SGHTA and CDR2 is FQGNSA. The CDR3 runs 15 residues. Trimming at V came to 1 base and at J to 8 bases, leaving 8 bases not matched to a gene. The CDR3 region is CASSLGTGVLHTIYF. The CDR3 DNA reads as TGTGCCAGCAGCTTAGGGACAGGAGTTCTCCACACCATATATTTT. The full variable domain, completed using reference TRBV7-2 and TRBJ1-3, is GAGVSQSPSNKVTEKGKDVELRCDPISGHTALYWYRQSLGQGLEFLIYFQGNSAPDKSGLPSDRFSAERTGGSVSTLTIQRTQQEDSAVYLCASSLGTGVLHTIYFGEGSWLTVV.

This chain connects TRBV7-9 to TRBJ2-7; D is tentatively TRBD1 or TRBD2 (5 bases each). V gave up 3 bases and J gave up 12 bases, with 15 bases separating them. This CDR3 spans 12 amino acids. Looked up from germline, CDR1 is SEHNR and CDR2 is FQNEAQ (reference sequence). The CDR3 reads CASSLAGAMRYF. The DNA of the CDR3 is TGTGCCAGCAGCTTGGCCGGGGCCATGAGGTACTTC.

V is TRBV2 and J is TRBJ2-7, with 12 bases aligning to TRBD2. CDR3 length: 14 amino acids. The V gene end was trimmed by 8 bases and the J gene end by 7 bases; junction bases not matched to a gene: 9. Germline CDR1 SNHLY, CDR2 FYNNEI. CDR3 DNA sequence: TGTGCCAGCGGCCCTAGCGGGAGGGCCCAAGAGCAGTACTTC. Translating it yields CASGPSGRAQEQYF. The full variable domain, completed using reference TRBV2 and TRBJ2-7, is EPEVTQTPSHQVTQMGQEVILRCVPISNHLYFYWYRQILGQKVEFLVSFYNNEISEKSEIFDDQFSVERPDGSNFTLKIRSTKLEDSAMYFCASGPSGRAQEQYFGPGTRLTVT.